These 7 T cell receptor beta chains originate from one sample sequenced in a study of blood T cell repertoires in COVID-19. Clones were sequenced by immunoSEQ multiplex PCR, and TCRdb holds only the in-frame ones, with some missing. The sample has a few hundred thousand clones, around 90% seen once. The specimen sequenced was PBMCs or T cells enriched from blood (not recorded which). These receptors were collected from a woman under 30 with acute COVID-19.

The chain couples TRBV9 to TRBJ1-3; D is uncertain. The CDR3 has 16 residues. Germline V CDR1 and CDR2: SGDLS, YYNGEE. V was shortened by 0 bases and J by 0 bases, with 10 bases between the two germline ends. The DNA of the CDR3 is TGTGCCAGCAGCGTAGCTGCGGGAGTCTCTGGAAACACCATATATTTT. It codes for CASSVAAGVSGNTIYF. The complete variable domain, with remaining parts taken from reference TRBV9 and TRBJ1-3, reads DSGVTQTPKHLITATGQRVTLRCSPRSGDLSVYWYQQSLDQGLQFLIQYYNGEERAKGNILERFSAQQFPDLHSELNLSSLELGDSALYFCASSVAAGVSGNTIYFGEGSWLTVV.

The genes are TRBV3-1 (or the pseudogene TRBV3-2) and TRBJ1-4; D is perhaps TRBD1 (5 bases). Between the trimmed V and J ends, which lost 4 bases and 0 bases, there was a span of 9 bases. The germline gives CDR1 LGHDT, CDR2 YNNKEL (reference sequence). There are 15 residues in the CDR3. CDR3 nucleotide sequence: TGTGCCAGCAGCCGTCAGGGTGCAACTAATGAAAAACTGTTTTTT. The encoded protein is CASSRQGATNEKLFF.

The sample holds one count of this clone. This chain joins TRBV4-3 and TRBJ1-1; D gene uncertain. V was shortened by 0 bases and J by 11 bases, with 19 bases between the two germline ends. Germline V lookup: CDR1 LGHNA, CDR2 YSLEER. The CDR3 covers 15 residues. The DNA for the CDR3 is TGCGCCAGCAGCCAAGAGAGGGCCCCGGGATCGGGGGCTTTCTTT. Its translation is CASSQERAPGSGAFF.

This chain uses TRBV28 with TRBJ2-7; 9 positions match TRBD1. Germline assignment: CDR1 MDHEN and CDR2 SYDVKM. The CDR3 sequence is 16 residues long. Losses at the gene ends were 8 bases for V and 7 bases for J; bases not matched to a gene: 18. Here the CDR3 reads CASRDGRQGGIVEQYF. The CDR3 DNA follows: TGTGCCAGCCGAGACGGTCGACAGGGGGGGATCGTTGAGCAGTACTTC.

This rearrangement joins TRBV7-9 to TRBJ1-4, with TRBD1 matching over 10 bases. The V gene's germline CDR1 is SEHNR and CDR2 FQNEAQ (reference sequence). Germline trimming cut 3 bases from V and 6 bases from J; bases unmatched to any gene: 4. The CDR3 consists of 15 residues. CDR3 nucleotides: TGTGCCAGCAGCTTTTGGGGGACAGGGGATGAAAAACTGTTTTTT. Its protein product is CASSFWGTGDEKLFF.

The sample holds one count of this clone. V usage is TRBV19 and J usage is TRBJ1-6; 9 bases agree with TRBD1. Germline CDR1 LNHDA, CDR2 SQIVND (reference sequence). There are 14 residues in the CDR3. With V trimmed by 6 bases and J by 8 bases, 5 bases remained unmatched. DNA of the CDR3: TGTGCCAGTAGAGAGGACAGGGGTTATTCACCCCTCCACTTT. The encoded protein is CASREDRGYSPLHF.

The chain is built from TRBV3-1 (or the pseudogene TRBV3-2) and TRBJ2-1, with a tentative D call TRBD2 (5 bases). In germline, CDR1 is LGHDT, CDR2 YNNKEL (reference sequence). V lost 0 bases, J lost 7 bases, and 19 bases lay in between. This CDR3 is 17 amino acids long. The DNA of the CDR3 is TGTGCCAGCAGCCAAGATCACGCCGCGGTTGGACTTAATGAGCAGTTCTTC. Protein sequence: CASSQDHAAVGLNEQFF.